Following are 18 T cell receptor beta chains from one sample sequenced in a study of regulatory T cells in long-lasting Graves disease. Arm-PCR of CDR3 regions and iRepertoire HTBI primers were used to build TCR beta libraries. MiXCR, applied by TCRdb to the multiplex PCR reads, yields one record per CDR3 protein. The sample lists more than 400,000 distinct CDR3 sequences; roughly 15% were seen once. Time point in this sample: newly diagnosed GD, antithyroid drugs for less than 3 months. The TCR library was prepared using RNA isolated from PBMCs. The sample also formed part of further work on T cells in Graves' hyperthyroidism and ophthalmopathy.

The source was peripheral blood mononuclear cells (PBMCs), collected at new diagnosis, from a patient treated with antithyroid drugs. These receptors all stem from a woman in her twenties or thirties with Graves disease.

Ten or more counts support this clonotype. The J gene is TRBJ1-1, the V gene TRBV6-2 or TRBV6-3; a possible D gene is TRBD1 (6 bases). The V gene's germline CDR1 is MNHEY and CDR2 SVGEGT. The CDR3 is 16 residues long. Trimming pared 5 bases from V and 2 bases from J, leaving 18 bases between. CDR3 nucleotides: TGTGCCAGCAGTGAAGAGGTGGGGGCCTTTAACACTGAAGCTTTCTTT. It specifies CASSEEVGAFNTEAFF.

The CDR3 DNA follows: TGTGCCAGCAGACTGGGGAGCTCTGGGGCCAACGTCCTGACTTTC. Its translation is CASRLGSSGANVLTF. The chain combines TRBV5-4 with TRBJ2-6; D is perhaps TRBD2 (5 bases). CDR1 is SGHNT, CDR2 YYREEE, per germline (reference sequence). The CDR3 consists of 15 residues. V was trimmed by 5 bases and J by 0 bases, leaving 9 bases between them.

Many counts were recorded for this clonotype. The chain uses TRBV30 and TRBJ1-1; D call uncertain. Germline V gives CDR1 GTSNPN, CDR2 SVGIG (reference sequence). The CDR3 spans 11 residues. V was shortened by 3 bases and J by 8 bases, with 10 bases between the two germline ends. CDR3 residues: CAWSLNAEAFF. Here the CDR3 DNA reads TGTGCCTGGAGCCTAAACGCCGAAGCTTTCTTT.

There are a few counts of this clonotype. J is TRBJ2-2 and V is TRBV30, with 8 nucleotides matching TRBD2. Germline loops: CDR1 GTSNPN, CDR2 SVGIG (reference sequence). The CDR3 consists of 14 residues. Germline trimming cut 2 bases from V and 3 bases from J; bases unmatched to any gene: 2. DNA for the CDR3: TGTGCCTGGAGTATAGCGGGGTACACCGGGGAGCTGTTTTTT. This sequence encodes CAWSIAGYTGELFF. Combining the CDR3 with reference TRBV30 and TRBJ2-2 gives the whole variable domain SQTIHQWPATLVQPVGSPLSLECTVEGTSNPNLYWYRQAAGRGLQLLFYSVGIGQISSEVPQNLSASRPQDRQFILSSKKLLLSDSGFYLCAWSIAGYTGELFFGEGSRLTVL.

At least ten counts were recorded for this clonotype. The rearrangement joins TRBV12-3 or TRBV12-4 to TRBJ1-1; no reliable D call. Trimming stripped 6 bases from V and 9 bases from J, with 11 bases between. CDR3 size: 11 residues. The CDR3 DNA is TGTGCCAGCAGATGGAACCAGAAAGCTTTCTTT. It is translated as CASRWNQKAFF.

This clonotype was recorded a few times. This chain joins TRBV7-8 and TRBJ1-4; D gene unclear. Trimming stripped 4 bases from V and 4 bases from J, with 16 bases between. This CDR3 comprises 16 residues. The V gene's germline CDR1 is SGHVS and CDR2 FQNEAQ. CDR3 loop: CASSSPSGPYNEKLFF. In nucleotides, the CDR3 is TGTGCCAGCAGCTCTCCCTCCGGGCCTTATAATGAAAAACTGTTTTTT.

This clonotype came up a few times. The V call is TRBV25-1, the J call TRBJ1-1; D is uncertain. The CDR3 extends over 13 amino acids. V was clipped by 3 bases and J by 6 bases, with 11 bases between them. CDR1 is MGHDK and CDR2 is SYGVNS in the germline V gene. The CDR3: CASSESILAEAFF. The CDR3 nucleotides are TGTGCCAGCAGTGAGTCCATTTTGGCTGAAGCTTTCTTT.

This clonotype was found many times. The chain uses TRBV30 and TRBJ1-1; D is uncertain. The V end was cut by 2 bases, the J end by 8 bases, with 15 bases between. This CDR3 region has 13 residues. Germline loops: CDR1 GTSNPN, CDR2 SVGIG (reference sequence). The CDR3: CAWSHTLRVEAFF. The CDR3, as DNA: TGTGCCTGGAGTCACACATTACGGGTAGAAGCTTTCTTT.

This clonotype has at least ten counts. The chain combines TRBV24-1 with TRBJ2-3, with 11 nucleotides matching TRBD2. The germline V gene has CDR1 KGHDR and CDR2 SFDVKD. V trimming: 4 bases; J trimming: 0 bases; junction bases outside the gene matches: 2. The CDR3 runs 16 residues. DNA for the CDR3: TGTGCCACCAGTGAGATAGCGGGAGGGAGCACAGATACGCAGTATTTT. Amino acids: CATSEIAGGSTDTQYF.

This clonotype was found a few times. V gene TRBV20-1 combines with J gene TRBJ2-1; no firm D call. This CDR3 spans 15 amino acids. Between the trimmed V and J ends, which lost 0 bases and 3 bases, there was a span of 12 bases. The germline V gene encodes CDR1 DFQATT and CDR2 SNEGSKA (reference sequence). This CDR3 is CSARENRLGYNEQFF. CDR3 nucleotides: TGCAGTGCTAGAGAGAACCGGTTAGGCTACAATGAGCAGTTCTTC.

The genes are TRBV20-1 and TRBJ2-7; 10 nucleotides agree with TRBD1. The V segment lost 0 bases and the J segment 3 bases; nucleotides outside the gene matches: 8. The germline gives CDR1 DFQATT, CDR2 SNEGSKA (reference sequence). The CDR3 loop spans 16 amino acids. The CDR3 region is CSARDPTRDRGYEQYF. The CDR3 nucleotides are TGCAGTGCTAGAGATCCAACCCGGGACAGGGGCTACGAGCAGTACTTC.

The J gene is TRBJ1-2, the V gene TRBV10-2; D is unresolved. The V gene lost 3 bases and the J gene lost 3 bases, with 17 bases spanning the gap. The CDR3 is 16 amino acids. Germline V gene lookup returns CDR1 WSHSY and CDR2 SAAADI. The CDR3, as DNA: TGCGCCAGCAGTGATGTCCCCTTGGAGATGGACTATGGCTACACCTTC. Amino acid sequence: CASSDVPLEMDYGYTF.

This clonotype was detected a few times. This rearrangement joins TRBV5-1 to TRBJ2-7; D not resolved. The V gene lost 4 bases and the J gene lost 6 bases, with 17 bases spanning the gap. This CDR3 has 14 residues. Germline loops: CDR1 SGHRS, CDR2 YFSETQ. Here the CDR3 DNA reads TGCGCCAGCAGCCCATCGGAGACCCGATCCGAGCAGTACTTC. Translated, it gives CASSPSETRSEQYF.

This clonotype was picked up a small number of times. CDR3 protein: CASSLTRQGSMDGYTF. Here the CDR3 DNA reads TGTGCCAGCAGCTTAACCCGGCAGGGTAGTATGGATGGCTACACCTTC. This rearrangement joins TRBV7-3 to TRBJ1-2; D may be TRBD1 (5 bases). The CDR3 contains 16 residues. CDR1 is SGHTA, CDR2 FQGTGA, per germline. V was cut by 0 bases and J by 6 bases, with 17 bases left in between.

About this clonotype itself: This is likely an artifact of a read error, given a far larger clone one base away. The genes are TRBV13 and TRBJ2-1; unclear D gene. Near its end, the DNA agrees better with TRBJ2-7, so the J call may be wrong. Germline lookup yields CDR1 PRHDT and CDR2 FYEKMQ (reference sequence). The CDR3 contains 15 residues. For the CDR3, the DNA is TGTGCCAGCAGCTCGGACGGCAGCTCCTACAATGAGCAGTACTTC. It yields the protein CASSSDGSSYNEQYF.

This clonotype was counted many times. This chain uses TRBV20-1 with TRBJ2-1; 11 positions agree with TRBD2. Germline V gene lookup returns CDR1 DFQATT and CDR2 SNEGSKA (reference sequence). V shed 0 bases and J 5 bases; nucleotides not matched to a gene: 6. The length of the CDR3 is 16 residues. CDR3 sequence: CSARDKLAGVNNEQFF. The CDR3 DNA is TGCAGTGCTAGAGATAAACTAGCGGGGGTCAACAATGAGCAGTTCTTC.

This clonotype was seen ten or more times. A junction boundary mismatches the germline segment, possibly from a read error. The chain carries TRBV5-1 and TRBJ2-2; no clear D. CDR1 and CDR2 (germline): SGHRS, YFSETQ. The CDR3 has 13 amino acids. The CDR3 coding sequence is TGTGCCAGCAGCTTCCGTGGTACCGGGGAGCTGTTTTTT. Amino acids: CASSFRGTGELFF.

This clonotype has a count of ten or more. V gene TRBV30 combines with J gene TRBJ2-3; D possibly corresponds to TRBD2 (6 bases). Trimming removed 0 bases at V and 6 bases at J, with 19 bases between. This CDR3 region has 16 residues. Germline V gives CDR1 GTSNPN, CDR2 SVGIG (reference sequence). CDR3 sequence (DNA): TGTGCCTGGAGTGTGGATTCCGGAGGGCCCTCGGATACGCAGTATTTT. This encodes CAWSVDSGGPSDTQYF.